This T cell receptor (beta chain) was sequenced in a study of regulatory T cells in long-lasting Graves disease. Germline CDR1 MDHEN, CDR2 SYDVKM. The CDR3 is 15 residues long. V was shortened by 3 bases and J by 5 bases, with 14 bases between the two germline ends. Combining iRepertoire HTBI primers with Arm-PCR of CDR3 regions, the authors built TCR beta libraries. TCRdb recomputed calls from the multiplex PCR reads with MiXCR, one row per CDR3 protein. This table has 350,000 to 400,000 distinct CDR3 sequences, 15% appearing once. In its sample, this clonotype was seen many times. Noted time point: newly diagnosed GD, antithyroid drugs for less than 3 months. From RNA extracted from PBMCs, the TCR library was made.

This receptor was taken from a female donor with Graves disease. The specimen was peripheral blood mononuclear cells (PBMCs), collected at new diagnosis, from a patient treated with antithyroid drugs. This chain uses TRBV28 with TRBJ2-1; D gene ambiguous. CDR3: CASSFVISKDNEQFF. The CDR3 DNA sequence: TGTGCCAGCAGTTTTGTGATCTCAAAAGACAATGAGCAGTTCTTC. The variable domain in full, completed from reference TRBV28 and TRBJ2-1, reads DVKVTQSSRYLVKRTGEKVFLECVQDMDHENMFWYRQDPGLGLRLIYFSYDVKMKEKGDIPEGYSVSREKKERFSLILESASTNQTSMYLCASSFVISKDNEQFFGPGTRLTVL.